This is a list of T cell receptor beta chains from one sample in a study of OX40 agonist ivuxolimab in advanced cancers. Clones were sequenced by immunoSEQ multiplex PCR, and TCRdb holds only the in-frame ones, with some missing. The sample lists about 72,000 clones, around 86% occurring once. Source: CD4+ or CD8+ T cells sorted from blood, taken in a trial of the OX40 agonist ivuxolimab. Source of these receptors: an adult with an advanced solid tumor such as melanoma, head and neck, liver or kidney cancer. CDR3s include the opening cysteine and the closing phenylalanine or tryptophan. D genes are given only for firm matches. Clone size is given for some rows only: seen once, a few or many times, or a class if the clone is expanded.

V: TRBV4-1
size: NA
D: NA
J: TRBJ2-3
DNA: TGCGCCAGCAGCCAAGGGTTCATCGGGGCAAGCACAGATACGCAGTATTTT
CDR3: CASSQGFIGASTDTQYF

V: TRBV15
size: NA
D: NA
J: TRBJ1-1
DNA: TGTGCCACCAGCAGAGAAAATGGGGGACTTGAAGCTTTCTTT
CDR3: CATSRENGGLEAFF

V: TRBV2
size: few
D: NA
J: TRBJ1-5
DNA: TGTGCCAGCAGTGAAGAGGGAAATCAGCCCCAGCATTTT
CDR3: CASSEEGNQPQHF

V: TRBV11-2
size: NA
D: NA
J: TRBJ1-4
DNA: TGTGCCAGCAGCTTGGTTTGGTCCCCAAATGAAAAACTGTTTTTT
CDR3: CASSLVWSPNEKLFF

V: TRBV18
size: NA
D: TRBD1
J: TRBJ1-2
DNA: TGTGCCAGCTCACCGCGACAGGGGGCGGCTCACTATGGCTACACCTTC
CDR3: CASSPRQGAAHYGYTF

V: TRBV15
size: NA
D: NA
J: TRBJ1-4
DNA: TGTGCCACCAGCAGAGGGACTTCTAATGAAAAACTGTTTTTT
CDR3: CATSRGTSNEKLFF

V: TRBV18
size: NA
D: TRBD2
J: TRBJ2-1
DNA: TGTGCCAGCTCCCCTAGCGGGGGCCTGGCTAATGAGCAGTTCTTC
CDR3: CASSPSGGLANEQFF

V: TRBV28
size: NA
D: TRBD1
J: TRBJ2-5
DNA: TGTGCCAGCAGTTTATCCGACAGGGCCGTTTACTTC
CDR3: CASSLSDRAVYF

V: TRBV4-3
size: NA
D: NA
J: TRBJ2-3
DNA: TGCGCCAGCAGCCAAGTTGCAGGGCGAGGAGATACGCAGTATTTT
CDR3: CASSQVAGRGDTQYF

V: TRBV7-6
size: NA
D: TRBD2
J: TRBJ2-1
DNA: TGTGCCAGCAGCTTAGGACTAGCGGGAGCTCCCTACAATGAGCAGTTCTTC
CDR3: CASSLGLAGAPYNEQFF

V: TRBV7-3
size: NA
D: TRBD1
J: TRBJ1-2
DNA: TGTGCCAGCAGCACTCGGGACAGAGCCGAGATACACACCTTC
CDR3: CASSTRDRAEIHTF

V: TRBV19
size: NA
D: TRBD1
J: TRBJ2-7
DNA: TGTGCCAGTAGTATAGCCCTCGACAGGGTCTACGAGCAGTACTTC
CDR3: CASSIALDRVYEQYF

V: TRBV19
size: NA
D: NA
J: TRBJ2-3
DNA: TGTGCCAGTAGTTTACAACGGGGCAGTACAGATACGCAGTATTTT
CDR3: CASSLQRGSTDTQYF

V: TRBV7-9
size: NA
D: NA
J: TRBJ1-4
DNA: TGTGCCAGCAGCCCAACTAATGAAAAACTGTTTTTT
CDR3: CASSPTNEKLFF

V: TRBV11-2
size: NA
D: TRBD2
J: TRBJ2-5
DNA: TGTGCCAGCAGCCTTCAAGGAGCGGGAGGGATGGAGACCCAGTACTTC
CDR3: CASSLQGAGGMETQYF

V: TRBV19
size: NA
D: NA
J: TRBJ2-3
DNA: TGTGCCAGTAAGGAACTAGCCGACGATACGCAGTATTTT
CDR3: CASKELADDTQYF

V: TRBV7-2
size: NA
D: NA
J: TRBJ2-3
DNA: TGTGCCAGCTTCGGGGAGCGGCGCGTAGATACGCAGTATTTT
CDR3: CASFGERRVDTQYF

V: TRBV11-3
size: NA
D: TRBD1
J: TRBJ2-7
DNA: TGTGCCAGCAAATTGGGACAGGGATACGAGCAGTACTTC
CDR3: CASKLGQGYEQYF

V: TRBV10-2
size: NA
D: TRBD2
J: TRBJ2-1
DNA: TGCGCCAGCACGCTAGCGGGAGAATACAATGAGCAGTTCTTC
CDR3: CASTLAGEYNEQFF

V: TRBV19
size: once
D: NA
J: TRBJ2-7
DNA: TGTGCCAGTAGTATGTCAGGGCTGCCCTACGAGCAGTACTTC
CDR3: CASSMSGLPYEQYF

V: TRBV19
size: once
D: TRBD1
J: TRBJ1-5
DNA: TGTGCCAGTAGTCAGACAGGGGGCGGACAGCCCCAGCATTTT
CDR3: CASSQTGGGQPQHF

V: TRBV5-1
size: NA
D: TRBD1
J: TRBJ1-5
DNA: TGCGCCAGCAGCTCGGGACAGGGAGTAAATCAGCCCCAGCATTTT
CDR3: CASSSGQGVNQPQHF

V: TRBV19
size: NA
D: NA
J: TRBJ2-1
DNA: TGTGCCAGTAGTATAATGGGGACACCATCCAATGAGCAGTTCTTC
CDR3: CASSIMGTPSNEQFF

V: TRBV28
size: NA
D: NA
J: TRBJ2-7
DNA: TGTGCCAGCAGTTTATGGCAGGGAATCCCCTACGAGCAGTACTTC
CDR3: CASSLWQGIPYEQYF

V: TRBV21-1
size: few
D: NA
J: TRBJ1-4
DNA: TGTGCCAGCAGCAAAGAGGGCGGAAATGAAAAACTGTTTTTT
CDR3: CASSKEGGNEKLFF

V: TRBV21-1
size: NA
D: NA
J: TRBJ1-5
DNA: TGTGCCAGCAGCCCTGACAGGGGTTTTTATCAGCCCCAGCATTTT
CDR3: CASSPDRGFYQPQHF

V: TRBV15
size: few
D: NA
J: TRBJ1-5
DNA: TGTGCCACCAGTAGAGGAGGATCGCGAAATCAGCCCCAGCATTTT
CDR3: CATSRGGSRNQPQHF

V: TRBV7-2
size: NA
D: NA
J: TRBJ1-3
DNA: TGTGCCAGCAGCTTAGTGGGTTTTAGCTCTGGAAACACCATATATTTT
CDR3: CASSLVGFSSGNTIYF

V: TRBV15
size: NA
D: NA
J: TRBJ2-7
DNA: TGTGCCACCAGCAGAGTCTATCGGGGCGCCGAGCAGTACTTC
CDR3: CATSRVYRGAEQYF

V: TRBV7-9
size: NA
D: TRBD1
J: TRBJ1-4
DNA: TGTGCCAGCAGACAGGGACAGCATAATGAAAAACTGTTTTTT
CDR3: CASRQGQHNEKLFF

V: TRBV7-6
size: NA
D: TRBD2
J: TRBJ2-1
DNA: TGTGCCAGCAGCTTACGGACTAGCGGGAGTTTATTCTTC
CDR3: CASSLRTSGSLFF

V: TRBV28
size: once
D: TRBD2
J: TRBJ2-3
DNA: TGTGCCAGCAGTTACGCGGGACTAAGCACAGATACGCAGTATTTT
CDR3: CASSYAGLSTDTQYF

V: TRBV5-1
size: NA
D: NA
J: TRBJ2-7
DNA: TGCGCCAGCAGCTTGGTTGGCTATGATGGCGACGAGCAGTACTTC
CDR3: CASSLVGYDGDEQYF

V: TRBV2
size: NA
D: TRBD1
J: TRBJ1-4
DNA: TGTGCCAGCACCCCGGCCAGAATTCCGGGACAGGGTTCTGCAACTAATGAAAAACTGTTTTTT
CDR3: CASTPARIPGQGSATNEKLFF

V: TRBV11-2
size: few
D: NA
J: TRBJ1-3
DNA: TGTGCCAGCAGCTTAATCCCAGACTATGGAAACACCATATATTTT
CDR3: CASSLIPDYGNTIYF

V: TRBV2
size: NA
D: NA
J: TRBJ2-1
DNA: TGTGCCAGCACTAGCCAAACCCCAATTTCGGAGCAGTTCTTC
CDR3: CASTSQTPISEQFF

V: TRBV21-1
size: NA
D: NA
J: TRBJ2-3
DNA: TGTGCCAGCAGCACAGCAGCGCAGCCTAGCACAGATACGCAGTATTTT
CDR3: CASSTAAQPSTDTQYF

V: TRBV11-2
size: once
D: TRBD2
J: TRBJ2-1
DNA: TGTGCCAGCAGCGCACGACTAGCGGGAGCCTCCTCCTACAATGAGCAGTTCTTC
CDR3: CASSARLAGASSYNEQFF

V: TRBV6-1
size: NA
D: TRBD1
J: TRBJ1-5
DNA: TGTGCCAGCAGCCCTACAGGGGGCGGTAATCAGCCCCAGCATTTT
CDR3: CASSPTGGGNQPQHF

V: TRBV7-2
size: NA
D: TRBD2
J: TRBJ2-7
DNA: TGTGCCAGCAGCTTAGTTTCTAGCGGGGATACCTACGAGCAGTACTTC
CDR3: CASSLVSSGDTYEQYF

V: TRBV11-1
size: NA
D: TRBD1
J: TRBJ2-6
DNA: TGTGCCAGCAGCCCAAACAGGGGCGCCCGCTCTGGGGCCAACGTCCTGACTTTC
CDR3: CASSPNRGARSGANVLTF

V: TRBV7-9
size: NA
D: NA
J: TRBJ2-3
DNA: TGTGCCAGCAGCTCCCAGGGGGGAGGAGCAGATACGCAGTATTTT
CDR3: CASSSQGGGADTQYF

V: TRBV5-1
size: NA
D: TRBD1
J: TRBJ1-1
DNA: TGCGCCAGCAGCCTGGGACAGCTGGGGACTGAAGCTTTCTTT
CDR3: CASSLGQLGTEAFF

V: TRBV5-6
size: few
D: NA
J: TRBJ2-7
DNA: TGTGCCAGCACCCAAGGCAGGGGAGTCTACGAGCAGTACTTC
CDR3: CASTQGRGVYEQYF

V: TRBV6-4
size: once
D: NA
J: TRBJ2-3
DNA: TGTGCCAGCAGTGACTCGCCGGGGCCCCTTGCAGATACGCAGTATTTT
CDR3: CASSDSPGPLADTQYF

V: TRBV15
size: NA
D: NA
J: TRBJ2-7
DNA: TGTGCCACCAGCGGGATGATTGGGGGAGAAGAGCAGTACTTC
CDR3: CATSGMIGGEEQYF

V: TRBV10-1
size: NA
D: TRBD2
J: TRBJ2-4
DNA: TGCGCCAGCAGTGGGACTAGCGGGAGGGTGGGCATTCAGTACTTC
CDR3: CASSGTSGRVGIQYF

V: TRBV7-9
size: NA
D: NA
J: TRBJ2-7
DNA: TGTGCCAGCAGCTTGATGTCAGGGGAGCAGTACTTC
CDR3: CASSLMSGEQYF

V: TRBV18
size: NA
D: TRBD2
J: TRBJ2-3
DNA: TGTGCCAGCTCACTGAGGACCGGGACTAGCGACACAGATACGCAGTATTTT
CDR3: CASSLRTGTSDTDTQYF

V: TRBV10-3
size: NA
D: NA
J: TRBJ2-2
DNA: TGTGCCATCAGTGAAGGGATAGGCGGGGAGCTGTTTTTT
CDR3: CAISEGIGGELFF

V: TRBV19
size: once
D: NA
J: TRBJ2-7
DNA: TGTGCCAGTAGTATTACTAGCTCCTACGAGCAGTACTTC
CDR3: CASSITSSYEQYF

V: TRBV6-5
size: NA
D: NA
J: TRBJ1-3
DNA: TGTGCCAGCAGCGGCGGGGGTCGATCTGGAAACACCATATATTTT
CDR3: CASSGGGRSGNTIYF

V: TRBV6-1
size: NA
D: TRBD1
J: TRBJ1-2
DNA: TGTGCCAGCAGTGAGGGACAGGGGTATTATGGCTACACCTTC
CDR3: CASSEGQGYYGYTF

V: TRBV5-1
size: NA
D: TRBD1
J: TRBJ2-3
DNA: TGCGCCAGCAGCTTGGCCTTGACAGGGGCCACAGATACGCAGTATTTT
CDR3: CASSLALTGATDTQYF

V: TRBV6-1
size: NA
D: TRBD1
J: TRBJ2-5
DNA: TGTGCCACCTCTGACAGGGTTCAAGAGACCCAGTACTTC
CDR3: CATSDRVQETQYF

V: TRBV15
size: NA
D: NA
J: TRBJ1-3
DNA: TGTGCCACCAGCAGAGATCCGGGGATTTCTGGAAACACCATATATTTT
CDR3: CATSRDPGISGNTIYF